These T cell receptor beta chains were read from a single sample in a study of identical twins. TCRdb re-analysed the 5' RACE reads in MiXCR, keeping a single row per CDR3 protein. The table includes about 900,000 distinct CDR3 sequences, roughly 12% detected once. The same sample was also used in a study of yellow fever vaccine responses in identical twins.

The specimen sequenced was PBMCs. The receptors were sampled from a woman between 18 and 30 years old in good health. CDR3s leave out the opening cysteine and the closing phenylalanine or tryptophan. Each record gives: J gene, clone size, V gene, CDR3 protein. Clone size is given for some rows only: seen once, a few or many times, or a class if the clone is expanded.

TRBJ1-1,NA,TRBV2,ASKTTGTQRSEAF
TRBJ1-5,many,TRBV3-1,ASSQTGNNQPQH
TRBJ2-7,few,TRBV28,ASSLWGSSGRPYEQY
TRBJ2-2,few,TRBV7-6,ASVANTGELF
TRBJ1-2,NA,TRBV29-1,SAQQGALYGYT
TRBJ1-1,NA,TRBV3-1,ASSQDRSTEAF
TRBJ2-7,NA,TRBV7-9,ASSVDRAGHYEQY
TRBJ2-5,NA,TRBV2,ASSARTSLETQY
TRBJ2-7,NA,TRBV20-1,SARTQDISYEQY
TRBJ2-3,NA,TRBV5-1,ASSLAPDSTDTQY
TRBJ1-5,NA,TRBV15,ATSSDRKNQPQH
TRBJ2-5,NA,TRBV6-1,ASSEVLQTQY
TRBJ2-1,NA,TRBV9,ASSVSSGNNEQF
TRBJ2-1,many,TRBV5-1,ASSLDYPYNEQF
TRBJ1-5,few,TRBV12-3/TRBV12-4,ASSLVVGVNQPQH
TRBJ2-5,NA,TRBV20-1,SAPLEGPKTQY
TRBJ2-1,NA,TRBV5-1,ASSSIQGAQGEQF
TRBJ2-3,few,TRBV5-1,ASSTWTSGSTDTQY
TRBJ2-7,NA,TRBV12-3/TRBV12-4,ASSPQEAAYEQY